A single count supports the clone carrying this TCR beta chain. The antigen is undetermined. This record belongs to a study of vaccination and CD4 T cells after COVID-19. Study in general: Overlapping spike peptides served as the stimulus for the cells. These peptides came from SARS-CoV-2 and from the common cold coronaviruses HCoV-NL63, HCoV-OC43 and HCoV-229E.

Cultured CD4+ T-cell DNA underwent Oncomine TCR Beta short-read sequencing. Each CDR3 protein gets one entry after TCRdb re-called the PCR reads with MiXCR. The profile shows approximately 11,000 distinct CDR3 sequences, roughly 59% of them singletons. Treatment: approximately nine-day PBMC culture with coronavirus spike peptide pools or control peptides (ViraFEST assay). First, ViraFEST expanded antigen-specific T cells with peptide pools, and next it sequenced the TCRs. Investigators isolated CD4+ T cells by negative selection after about 10 days of culture. Germline V gene lookup returns CDR1 MDHEN and CDR2 SYDVKM. V was shortened by 7 bases and J by 4 bases, with 13 bases between the two germline ends. This CDR3 has 13 residues.

This TCR was recovered from a human donor who had recovered from COVID-19. The sequenced sample was CD4+ T cells from blood, cultured in vitro. This chain uses TRBV28 with TRBJ1-2; D uncertain. The CDR3 spells CASTLGGGYGYTF. CDR3 nucleotides: TGTGCCAGCACCCTCGGCGGCGGCTATGGCTACACCTTC.